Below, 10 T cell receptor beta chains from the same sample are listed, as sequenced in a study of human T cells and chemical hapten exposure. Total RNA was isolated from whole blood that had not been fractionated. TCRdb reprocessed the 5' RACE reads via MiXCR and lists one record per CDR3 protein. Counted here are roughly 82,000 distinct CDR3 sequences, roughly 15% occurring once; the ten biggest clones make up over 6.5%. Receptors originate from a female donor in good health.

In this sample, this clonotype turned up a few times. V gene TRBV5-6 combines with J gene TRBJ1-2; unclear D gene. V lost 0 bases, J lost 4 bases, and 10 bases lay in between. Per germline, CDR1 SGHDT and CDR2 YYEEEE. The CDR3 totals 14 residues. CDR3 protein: CASSLGPPAYGYTF. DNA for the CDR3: TGTGCCAGCAGCTTGGGACCGCCGGCCTATGGCTACACCTTC.

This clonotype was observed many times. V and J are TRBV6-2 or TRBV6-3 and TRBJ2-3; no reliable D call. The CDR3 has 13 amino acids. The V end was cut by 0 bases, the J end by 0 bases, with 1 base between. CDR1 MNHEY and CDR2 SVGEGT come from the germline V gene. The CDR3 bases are TGTGCCAGCAGTTACTCTAGCACAGATACGCAGTATTTT. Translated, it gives CASSYSSTDTQYF.

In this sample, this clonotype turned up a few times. CDR3 coding DNA: TGCAGCGTCGAACGGGACCCGAGGTACGAGCAGTACTTC. The encoded protein is CSVERDPRYEQYF. The V and J genes are TRBV29-1 and TRBJ2-7; D might be TRBD1 or TRBD2, each matching 5 bases. The CDR3 runs 13 residues. CDR1 is SQVTM, CDR2 ANQGSEA, per germline. V lost 6 bases and J lost 4, with 16 bases in between.

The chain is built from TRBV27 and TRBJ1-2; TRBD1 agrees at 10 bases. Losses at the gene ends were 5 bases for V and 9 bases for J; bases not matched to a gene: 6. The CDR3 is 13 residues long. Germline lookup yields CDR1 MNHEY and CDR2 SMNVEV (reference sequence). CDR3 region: CASSRGQGESYTF. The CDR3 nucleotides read TGTGCCAGCAGTCGTGGACAGGGGGAAAGCTACACCTTC.

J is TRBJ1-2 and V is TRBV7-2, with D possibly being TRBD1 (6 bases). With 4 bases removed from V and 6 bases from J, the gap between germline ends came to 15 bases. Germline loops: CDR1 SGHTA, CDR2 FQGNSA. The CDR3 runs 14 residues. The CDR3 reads CASSYRVEVDGYTF. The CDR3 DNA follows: TGTGCCAGCAGCTACAGGGTCGAGGTAGATGGCTACACCTTC.

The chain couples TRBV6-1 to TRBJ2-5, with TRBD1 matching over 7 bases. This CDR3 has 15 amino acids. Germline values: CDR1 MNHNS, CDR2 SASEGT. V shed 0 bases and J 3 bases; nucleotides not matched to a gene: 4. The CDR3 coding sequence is TGTGCCAGCAGTGAAGCCGGGACAGCCGAAGAGACCCAGTACTTC. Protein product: CASSEAGTAEETQYF.

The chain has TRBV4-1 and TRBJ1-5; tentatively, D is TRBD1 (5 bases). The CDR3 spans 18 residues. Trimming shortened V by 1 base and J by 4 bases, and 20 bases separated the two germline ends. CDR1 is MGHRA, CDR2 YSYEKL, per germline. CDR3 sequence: CASSQVGAGPVGNQPQHF. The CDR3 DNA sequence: TGCGCCAGCAGCCAAGTAGGCGCAGGGCCTGTTGGGAATCAGCCCCAGCATTTT.

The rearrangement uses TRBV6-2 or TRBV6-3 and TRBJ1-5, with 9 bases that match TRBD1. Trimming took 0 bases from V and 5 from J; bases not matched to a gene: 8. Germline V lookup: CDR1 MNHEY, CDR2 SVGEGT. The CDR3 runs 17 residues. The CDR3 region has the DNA TGTGCCAGCAGTTACTCGGACAGGGGTGGATTCCATCAGCCCCAGCATTTT. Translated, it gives CASSYSDRGGFHQPQHF.

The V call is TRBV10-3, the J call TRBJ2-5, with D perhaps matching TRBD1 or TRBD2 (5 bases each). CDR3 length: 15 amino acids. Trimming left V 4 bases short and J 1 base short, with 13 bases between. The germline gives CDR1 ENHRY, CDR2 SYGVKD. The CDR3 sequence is CAISGSGDLQETQYF. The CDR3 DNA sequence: TGTGCCATCAGTGGGTCCGGGGACCTCCAAGAGACCCAGTACTTC.

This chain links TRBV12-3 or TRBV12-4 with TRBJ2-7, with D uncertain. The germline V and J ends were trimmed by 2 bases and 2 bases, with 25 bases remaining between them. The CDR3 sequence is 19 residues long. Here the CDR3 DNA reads TGTGCCAGCAGTTTAAGGGTTAGGCCATCACTCCGGGTCACCTACGAGCAGTACTTC. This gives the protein CASSLRVRPSLRVTYEQYF.